This T cell receptor beta chain was obtained from a study of shared clonotypes between healthy human individuals. Study-level results: The generation probabilities recorded for non-shared clonotypes fell below those of clonotypes shared by all four donors. The diversity represented, both genetic and in exposure history, was limited by few donors. Generally, estimated richness proved larger in naive subsets than it did in memory subsets.

In the case of this clone: As yet, its antigen is unknown.

Naivety among CD8 cells was defined by CD45RO negativity and positive CCR7 selection, thereby excluding terminally differentiated effector memory CD45RA+ cells. This table comes from immunoSEQ multiplex PCR, and its TCRdb copy is limited to in-frame clones, with some not included. The table lists around 1,900,000 clones, roughly 95% of them singletons. The germline CDR1 and CDR2 sequences are MNHNS and SASEGT. V was pared by 4 bases and J by 1 base, with 11 bases between. The CDR3 totals 14 residues. The chain carries TRBV6-1 and TRBJ2-7, with a possible D match to TRBD1 (5 bases). The sequencing input was naive CD8+ T cells from PBMCs. This receptor was identified in a man younger than 30 in good health. Some clones in this sample may be carry-over from other donors' samples. The chain's CDR3 is CASSARQYSYEQYF. The CDR3 coding sequence is TGTGCCAGCAGTGCCCGACAGTATTCCTACGAGCAGTACTTC.